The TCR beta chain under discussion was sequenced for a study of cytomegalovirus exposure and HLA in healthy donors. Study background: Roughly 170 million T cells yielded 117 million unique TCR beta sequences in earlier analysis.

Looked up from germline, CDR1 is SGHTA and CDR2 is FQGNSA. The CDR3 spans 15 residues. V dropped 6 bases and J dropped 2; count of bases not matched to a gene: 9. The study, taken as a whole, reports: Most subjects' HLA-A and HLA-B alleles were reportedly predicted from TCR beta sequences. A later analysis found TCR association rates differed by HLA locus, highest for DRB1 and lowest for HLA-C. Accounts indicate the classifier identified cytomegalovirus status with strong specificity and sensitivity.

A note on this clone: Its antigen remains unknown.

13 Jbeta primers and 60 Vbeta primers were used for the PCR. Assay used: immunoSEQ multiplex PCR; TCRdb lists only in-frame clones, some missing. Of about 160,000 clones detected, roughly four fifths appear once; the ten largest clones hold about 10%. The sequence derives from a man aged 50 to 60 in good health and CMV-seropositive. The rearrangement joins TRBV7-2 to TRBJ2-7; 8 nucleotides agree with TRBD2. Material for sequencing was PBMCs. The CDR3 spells CASSYVSGATYEQYF. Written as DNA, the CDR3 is TGTGCCAGCAGTTATGTTAGCGGGGCCACCTACGAGCAGTACTTC.